This TCR beta chain originates from a study of blood T cell repertoires in COVID-19. Generated by immunoSEQ multiplex PCR, the TCRdb table keeps only in-frame clones and is missing some. The sample includes hundreds of thousands of clones, around 85% of them seen just once. Germline V gene sequence: CDR1 SGHNT, CDR2 YYREEE (reference sequence). The V and J ends lost 4 bases and 5 bases, in that order; junction bases with no gene match: 13. This CDR3 contains 17 residues. Cohort 3 recovery required two negative PCRs, clearance, or symptom resolution. This sequence was found in a woman aged 55-75 years who had recovered from COVID-19. The V call is TRBV5-4, the J call TRBJ2-1; 9 nucleotides match TRBD2. The sample was PBMCs or T cells enriched from blood (not recorded which). The CDR3 bases are TGTGCCAGCAGCCCGTCCTTCCTAGCGGGGTTCCACAATGAGCAGTTCTTC. Its protein product is CASSPSFLAGFHNEQFF.